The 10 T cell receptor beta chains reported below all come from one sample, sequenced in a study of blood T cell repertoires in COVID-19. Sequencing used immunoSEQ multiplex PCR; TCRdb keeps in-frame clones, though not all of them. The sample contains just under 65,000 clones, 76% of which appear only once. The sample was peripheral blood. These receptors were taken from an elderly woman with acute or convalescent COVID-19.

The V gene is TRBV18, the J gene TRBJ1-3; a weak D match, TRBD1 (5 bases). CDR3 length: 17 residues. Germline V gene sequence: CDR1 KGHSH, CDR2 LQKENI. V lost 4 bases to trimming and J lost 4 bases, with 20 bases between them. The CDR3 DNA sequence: TGTGCCAGCTCACGTAACGGCCGGGACTTAGGGGGAAACACCATATATTTT. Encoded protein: CASSRNGRDLGGNTIYF.

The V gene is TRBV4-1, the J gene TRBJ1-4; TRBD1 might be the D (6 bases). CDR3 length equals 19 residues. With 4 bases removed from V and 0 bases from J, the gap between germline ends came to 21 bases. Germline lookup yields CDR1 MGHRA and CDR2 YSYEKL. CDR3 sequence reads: CASSPGPAGAVATNEKLFF. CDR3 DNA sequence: TGCGCCAGCAGCCCTGGACCGGCAGGGGCTGTTGCAACTAATGAAAAACTGTTTTTT.

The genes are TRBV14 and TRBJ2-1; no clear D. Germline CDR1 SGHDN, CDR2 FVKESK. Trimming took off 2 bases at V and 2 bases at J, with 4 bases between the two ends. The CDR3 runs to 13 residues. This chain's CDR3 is CASSQSAYNEQFF. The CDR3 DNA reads TGTGCCAGCAGCCAATCAGCCTACAATGAGCAGTTCTTC.

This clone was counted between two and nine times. CDR3 region: CASSLPSGDKYEQYF. Written as DNA, the CDR3 is TGTGCCAGCAGCTTGCCTAGCGGAGATAAATACGAGCAGTACTTC. V usage is TRBV5-8 and J usage is TRBJ2-7; TRBD2 agrees at 7 bases. V gave up 1 base and J gave up 4 bases; unmatched junction bases: 8. The length of the CDR3 is 15 residues. CDR1 and CDR2 from the germline V gene are SGHTS and YDEGEE.

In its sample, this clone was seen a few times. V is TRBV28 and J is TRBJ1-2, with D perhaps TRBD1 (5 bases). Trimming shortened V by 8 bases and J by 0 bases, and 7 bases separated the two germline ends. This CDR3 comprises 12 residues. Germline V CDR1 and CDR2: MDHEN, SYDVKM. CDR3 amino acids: CASGRANYGYTF. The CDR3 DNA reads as TGTGCCAGCGGCAGGGCTAACTATGGCTACACCTTC.

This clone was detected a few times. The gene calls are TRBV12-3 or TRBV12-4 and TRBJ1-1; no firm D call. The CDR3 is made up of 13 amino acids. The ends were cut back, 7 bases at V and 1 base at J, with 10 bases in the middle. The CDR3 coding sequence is TGTGCCAGCAACGCACAACCGAACACTGAAGCTTTCTTT. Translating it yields CASNAQPNTEAFF.

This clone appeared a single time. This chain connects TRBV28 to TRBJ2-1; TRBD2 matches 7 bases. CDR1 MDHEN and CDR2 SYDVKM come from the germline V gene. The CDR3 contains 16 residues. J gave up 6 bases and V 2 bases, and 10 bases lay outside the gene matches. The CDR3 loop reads CASSLHPAGLGNEQFF. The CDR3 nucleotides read TGTGCCAGCAGTTTACACCCAGCGGGATTGGGCAATGAGCAGTTCTTC.

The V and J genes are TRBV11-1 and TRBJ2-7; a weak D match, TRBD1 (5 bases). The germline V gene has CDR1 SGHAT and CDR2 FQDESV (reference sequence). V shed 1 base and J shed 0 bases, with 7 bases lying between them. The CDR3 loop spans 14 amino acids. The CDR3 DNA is TGTGCCAGCAGCTTAGGACAGCGCTCCTACGAGCAGTACTTC. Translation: CASSLGQRSYEQYF.

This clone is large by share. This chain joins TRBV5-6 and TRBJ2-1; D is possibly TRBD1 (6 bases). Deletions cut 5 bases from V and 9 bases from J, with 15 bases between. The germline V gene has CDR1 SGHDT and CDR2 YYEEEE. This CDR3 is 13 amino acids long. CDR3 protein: CASSSQGRGEQFF. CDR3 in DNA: TGTGCCAGCAGTTCTCAGGGGCGCGGTGAGCAGTTCTTC.

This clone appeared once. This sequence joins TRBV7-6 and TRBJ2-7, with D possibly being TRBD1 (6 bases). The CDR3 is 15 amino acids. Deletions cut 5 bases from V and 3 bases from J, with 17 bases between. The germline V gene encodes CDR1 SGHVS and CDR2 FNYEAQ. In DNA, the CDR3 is TGTGCCAGCAGCCGCTCCCAGGACAGCAACTACGAGCAGTACTTC. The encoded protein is CASSRSQDSNYEQYF.